The rows below give T cell receptor beta chains drawn from one sample of a study of shared clonotypes between healthy human individuals. The repertoire was sequenced with immunoSEQ multiplex PCR; TCRdb's copy has only in-frame clones and lacks some. This table holds more than 550,000 clones, approximately 72% found once. Sequencing used memory CD4+ T cells sorted from blood. The source of these receptors is a woman aged 25-40 years in good health. Each CDR3 is given with its conserved first and last residue. Size is omitted from some rows. Given values are once, few, many or a class for expanded clones.

>-|TRBV27
CASSSAGSADTQYF
>few|TRBV7-9
CASSSGLAGIETQYF
>few|TRBV28
CASSLFRTDLNTEAFF
>-|TRBV5-1
CASSLGAENQPQHF
>-|TRBV5-1
CATSSGTEGEKLFF
>-|TRBV6-5
CASRGGTGGRYTF
>few|TRBV30
CAWIPMGGSSGNTIYF
>-|TRBV5-5
CASSWTSGNGEQYF
>-|TRBV9
CASSPGGAGLLAEQYF
>few|TRBV28
CASRGRHRGKSEAFF
>few|TRBV11-2
CASSPGGGASYTF
>-|TRBV7-2
CASSSTGLAGHYEQYF
>-|TRBV10-3
CAISEPGLATYEQYF
>-|TRBV5-4
CASSPDLGTDTQYF
>-|TRBV27
CASRLHSAYEQYF
>-|TRBV10-3
CATWSGNTEAFF
>-|TRBV6-4
CASSDGQGDTGELFF
>-|TRBV7-9
CASSSDIGEKLFF
>-|TRBV30
CAWRFVRGLKPTNEKLFF
>many|TRBV5-1
CASSNRGLELSEKLFF
>-|TRBV18
CASSRGDGSNGYTF
>-|TRBV6-5
CASSYSLSYEQYF
>-|TRBV19
CASSTKRGENEQFF
>-|TRBV10-1
CASSESLRLNEKLFF
>few|TRBV19
CASSISQGLVEEAFF
>-|TRBV7-9
CASSLDEHYSYEQYF
>-|TRBV18
CASSPPVAGGETQYF
>-|TRBV7-2
CASSLFGQDEKLFF
>-|TRBV30
CAWSSRTTRAATDTQYF
>-|TRBV7-9
CASSPETTNEKLFF
>-|TRBV5-1
CASRVSLQETQYF
>-|TRBV4-1
CASSQVGRGRTGELFF
>-|TRBV29-1
CSASGTVATDTQYF
>-|TRBV6-1
CASSRQGNSYEQYF
>-|TRBV28
CASSFGWRETQYF
>-|TRBV28
CASSLQGVGYTF
>-|TRBV6-5
CASSYSGPHRNQPQHF
>-|TRBV7-3
CASRMPQGNEAFF
>-|TRBV28
CASRGGSGSISDTQYF
>-|TRBV28
CASSSGQGAIMDIQYF
>few|TRBV4-1
CASSLPGRELFF